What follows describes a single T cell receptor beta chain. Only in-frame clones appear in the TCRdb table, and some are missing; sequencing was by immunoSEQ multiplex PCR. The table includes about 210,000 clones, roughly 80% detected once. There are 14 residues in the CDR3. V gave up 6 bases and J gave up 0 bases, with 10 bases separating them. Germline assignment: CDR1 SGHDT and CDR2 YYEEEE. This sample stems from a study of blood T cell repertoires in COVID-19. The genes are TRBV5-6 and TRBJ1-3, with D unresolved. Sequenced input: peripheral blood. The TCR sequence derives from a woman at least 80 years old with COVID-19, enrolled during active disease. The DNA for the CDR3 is TGTGCCAGCAAACTTCTATTCTCTGGAAACACCATATATTTT. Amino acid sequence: CASKLLFSGNTIYF.